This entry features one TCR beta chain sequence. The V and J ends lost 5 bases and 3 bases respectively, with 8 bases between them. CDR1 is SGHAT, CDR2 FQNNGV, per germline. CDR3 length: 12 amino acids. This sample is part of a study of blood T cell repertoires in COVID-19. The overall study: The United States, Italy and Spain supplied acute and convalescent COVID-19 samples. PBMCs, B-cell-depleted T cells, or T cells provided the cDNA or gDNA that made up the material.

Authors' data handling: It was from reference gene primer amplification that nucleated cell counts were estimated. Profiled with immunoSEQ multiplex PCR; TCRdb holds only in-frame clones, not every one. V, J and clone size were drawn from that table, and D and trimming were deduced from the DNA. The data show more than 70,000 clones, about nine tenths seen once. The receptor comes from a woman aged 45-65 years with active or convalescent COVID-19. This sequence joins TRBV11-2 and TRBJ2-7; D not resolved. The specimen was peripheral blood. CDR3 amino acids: CASSPVGYEQYF. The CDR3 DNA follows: TGTGCCAGCAGCCCGGTCGGCTACGAGCAGTACTTC.